Listed below are T cell receptor beta chains from one sample, sequenced in a study of shared clonotypes between healthy human individuals. The repertoire was sequenced with immunoSEQ multiplex PCR; TCRdb's copy has only in-frame clones and lacks some. This sample carries 550,000 to 600,000 clones, more than 95% of them seen once, and the ten largest clones take more than 0.3%. Material for sequencing was naive CD8+ T cells sorted from blood. These receptors were obtained from a man aged 30 to 39 in good health. Each CDR3 is given without its conserved first and last residue. The D gene is left open where the match is weak.

TRBJ2-1,-,TRBV7-6,ASSLEAGMEWGEQF
TRBJ2-7,-,TRBV5-1,ASRSTGQLEQY
TRBJ2-1,-,TRBV9,ASSTTGRANEQF
TRBJ2-2,TRBD2,TRBV7-6,ASSLGSGSGTGELF
TRBJ2-5,-,TRBV15,ATSRAAGGQTQY
TRBJ1-1,-,TRBV6-1,ASSATPWTRGTEAF
TRBJ1-2,-,TRBV6-5,ASSFQSGDTNYGYT
TRBJ2-1,-,TRBV9,ASSLPGTEQF
TRBJ2-7,TRBD1,TRBV27,ASGTGDYEQY
TRBJ2-5,-,TRBV6-5,ASSELSLGTQY
TRBJ2-2,TRBD2,TRBV7-6,ASSLGLAVTGELF
TRBJ2-7,-,TRBV5-5,ASRTGYEQY
TRBJ2-7,-,TRBV2,ASSLETGGAYEQY
TRBJ2-7,-,TRBV7-9,ASSSRDTNSYEQY
TRBJ2-3,-,TRBV6-1,ASSEGAPSADTQY
TRBJ1-1,-,TRBV29-1,SVEDRGPEAF
TRBJ2-7,-,TRBV7-8,ASGHYEQY
TRBJ2-2,TRBD1,TRBV9,ASTERGTGNTGELF
TRBJ2-1,-,TRBV29-1,SVGRLSRYNEQF
TRBJ2-7,-,TRBV5-4,ASSWGKQGGHEQY
TRBJ2-2,TRBD2,TRBV29-1,SVGRTSENTGELF
TRBJ2-2,-,TRBV10-3,AILAANTGELF
TRBJ2-7,TRBD2,TRBV19,ASSLLATSYEQY
TRBJ2-7,-,TRBV7-6,ASSLATNSYEQY
TRBJ1-5,TRBD1,TRBV28,ASSLGAGGQPQH
TRBJ2-7,-,TRBV29-1,SVAYGSSYEQY
TRBJ2-5,-,TRBV7-8,ASSPPGTQY
TRBJ2-7,TRBD2,TRBV11-2,ASSPNGLAGDREQY
TRBJ1-1,-,TRBV29-1,SVEAGNTEAF
TRBJ2-7,-,TRBV28,ASGSGGGVSYEQY
TRBJ2-7,TRBD2,TRBV7-9,ASSLGGAGGSYEQY
TRBJ1-5,-,TRBV4-1,ASSPSPYQPQH
TRBJ2-7,TRBD2,TRBV7-7,ASSPNSGRKGEQY
TRBJ2-5,TRBD2,TRBV5-1,ASSEAGGLETQY
TRBJ1-1,-,TRBV11-2,ASSPSEGYPEAF
TRBJ2-3,TRBD1,TRBV7-9,ATDRGSSTDTQY
TRBJ2-7,-,TRBV27,ASSFSKGPYEQY
TRBJ2-5,TRBD2,TRBV7-9,ASSSTASGTTKETQY
TRBJ2-7,TRBD1,TRBV27,ASSYTLRTGGSYEQY
TRBJ2-1,-,TRBV30,AWSGAASSYNEQF